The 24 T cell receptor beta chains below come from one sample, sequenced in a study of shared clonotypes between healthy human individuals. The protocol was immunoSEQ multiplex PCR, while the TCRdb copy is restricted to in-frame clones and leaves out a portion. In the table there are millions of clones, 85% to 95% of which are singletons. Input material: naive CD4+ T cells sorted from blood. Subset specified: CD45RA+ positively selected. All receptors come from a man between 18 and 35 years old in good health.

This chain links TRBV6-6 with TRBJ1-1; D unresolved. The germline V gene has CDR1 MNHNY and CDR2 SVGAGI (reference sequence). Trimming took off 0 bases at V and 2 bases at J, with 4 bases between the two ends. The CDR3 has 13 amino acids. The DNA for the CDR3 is TGTGCCAGCAGTTACTCGTCTAACACTGAAGCTTTCTTT. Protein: CASSYSSNTEAFF.

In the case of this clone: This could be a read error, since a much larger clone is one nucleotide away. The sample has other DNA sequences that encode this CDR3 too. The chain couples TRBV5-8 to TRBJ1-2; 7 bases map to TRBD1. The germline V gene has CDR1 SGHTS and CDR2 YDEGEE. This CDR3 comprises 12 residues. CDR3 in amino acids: CASSPQGGGYTF. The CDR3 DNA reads TGCGCCAGCAGCCCCCAGGGGGGAGGCTACACCTTC.

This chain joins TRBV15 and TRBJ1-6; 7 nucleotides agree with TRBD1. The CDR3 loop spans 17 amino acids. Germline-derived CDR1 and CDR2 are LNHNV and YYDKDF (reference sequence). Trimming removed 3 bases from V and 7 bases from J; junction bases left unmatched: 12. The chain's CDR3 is CATSRERQGFNNSPLHF. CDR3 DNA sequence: TGTGCCACCAGCAGGGAACGACAGGGCTTCAACAATTCACCCCTCCACTTT.

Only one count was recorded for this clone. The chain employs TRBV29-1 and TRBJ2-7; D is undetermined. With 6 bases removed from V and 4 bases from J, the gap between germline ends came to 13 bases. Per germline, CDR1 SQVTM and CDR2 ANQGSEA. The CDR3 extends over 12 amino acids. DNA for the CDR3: TGCAGCGTGGCCCCCTCTTGGTACGAGCAGTACTTC. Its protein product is CSVAPSWYEQYF.

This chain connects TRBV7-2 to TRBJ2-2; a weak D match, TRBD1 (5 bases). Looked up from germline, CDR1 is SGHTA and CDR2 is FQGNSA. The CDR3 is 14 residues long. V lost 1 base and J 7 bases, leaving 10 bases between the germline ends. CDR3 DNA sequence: TGTGCCAGCAGCTTAGGGTGGCAGGGCGGGGAGCTGTTTTTT. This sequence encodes CASSLGWQGGELFF.

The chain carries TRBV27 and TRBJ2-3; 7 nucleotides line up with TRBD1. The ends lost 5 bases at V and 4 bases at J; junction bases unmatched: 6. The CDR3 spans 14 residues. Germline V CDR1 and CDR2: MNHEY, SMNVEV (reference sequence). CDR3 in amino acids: CASSPDRVSDTQYF. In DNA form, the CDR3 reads TGTGCCAGCAGTCCAGACAGGGTTTCAGATACGCAGTATTTT.

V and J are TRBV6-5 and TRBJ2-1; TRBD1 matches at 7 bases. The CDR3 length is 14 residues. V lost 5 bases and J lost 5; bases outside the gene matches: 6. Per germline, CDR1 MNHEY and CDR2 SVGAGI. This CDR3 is CASSLRGFDNEQFF. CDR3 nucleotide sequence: TGTGCCAGCAGTCTCAGGGGGTTCGACAATGAGCAGTTCTTC.

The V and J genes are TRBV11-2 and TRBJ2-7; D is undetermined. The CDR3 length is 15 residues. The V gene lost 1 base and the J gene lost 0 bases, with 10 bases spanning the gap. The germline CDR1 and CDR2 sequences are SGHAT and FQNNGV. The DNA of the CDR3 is TGTGCCAGCAGCTTAGTTTTGCAAACCTCCTACGAGCAGTACTTC. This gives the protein CASSLVLQTSYEQYF. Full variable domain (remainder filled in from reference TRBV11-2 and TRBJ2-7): EAGVAQSPRYKIIEKRQSVAFWCNPISGHATLYWYQQILGQGPKLLIQFQNNGVVDDSQLPKDRFSAERLKGVDSTLKIQPAKLEDSAVYLCASSLVLQTSYEQYFGPGTRLTVT.

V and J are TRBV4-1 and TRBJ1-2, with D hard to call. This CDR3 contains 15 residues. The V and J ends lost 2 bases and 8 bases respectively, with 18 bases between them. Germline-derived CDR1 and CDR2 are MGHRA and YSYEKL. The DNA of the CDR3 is TGCGCCAGCAGCCAAACTCTGACGACCCTCCGAGGCTACACCTTC. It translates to CASSQTLTTLRGYTF.

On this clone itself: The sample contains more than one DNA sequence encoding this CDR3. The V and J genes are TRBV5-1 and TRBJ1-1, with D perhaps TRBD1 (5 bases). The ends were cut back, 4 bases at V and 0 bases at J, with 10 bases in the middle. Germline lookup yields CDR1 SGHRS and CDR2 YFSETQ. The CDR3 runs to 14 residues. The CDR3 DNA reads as TGCGCCAGCAGCGCCGGGACGTTGAACACTGAAGCTTTCTTT. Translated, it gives CASSAGTLNTEAFF.

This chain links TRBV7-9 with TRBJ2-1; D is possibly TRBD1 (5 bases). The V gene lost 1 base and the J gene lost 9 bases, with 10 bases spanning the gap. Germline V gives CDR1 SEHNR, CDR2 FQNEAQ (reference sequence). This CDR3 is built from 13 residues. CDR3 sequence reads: CASSLDGAVEQFF. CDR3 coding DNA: TGTGCCAGCAGCTTAGATGGGGCAGTTGAGCAGTTCTTC.

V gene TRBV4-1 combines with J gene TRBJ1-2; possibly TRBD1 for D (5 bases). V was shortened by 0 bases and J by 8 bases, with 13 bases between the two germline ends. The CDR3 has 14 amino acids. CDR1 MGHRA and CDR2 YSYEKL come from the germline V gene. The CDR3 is CASSQETLGEGYTF. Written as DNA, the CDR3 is TGCGCCAGCAGCCAAGAAACACTGGGGGAGGGCTACACCTTC.

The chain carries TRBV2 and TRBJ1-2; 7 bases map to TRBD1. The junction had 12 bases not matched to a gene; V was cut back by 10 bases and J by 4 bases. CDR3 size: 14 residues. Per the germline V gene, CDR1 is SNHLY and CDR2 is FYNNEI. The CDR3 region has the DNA TGTGCCAACCTCCGGGACAGCCTATCCTATGGCTACACCTTC. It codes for CANLRDSLSYGYTF.

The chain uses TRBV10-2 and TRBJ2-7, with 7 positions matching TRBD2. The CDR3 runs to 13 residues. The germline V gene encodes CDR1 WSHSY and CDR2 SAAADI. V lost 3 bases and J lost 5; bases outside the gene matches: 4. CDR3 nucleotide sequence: TGCGCCAGCAGTGATTGGGGGGGTAACGAGCAGTACTTC. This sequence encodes CASSDWGGNEQYF.

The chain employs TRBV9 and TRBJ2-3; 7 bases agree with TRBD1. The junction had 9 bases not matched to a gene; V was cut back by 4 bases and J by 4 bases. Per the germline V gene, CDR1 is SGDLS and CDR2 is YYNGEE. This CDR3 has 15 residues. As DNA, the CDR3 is TGTGCCAGCAGCCAATCGACAGGGTCCCCAGATACGCAGTATTTT. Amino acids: CASSQSTGSPDTQYF. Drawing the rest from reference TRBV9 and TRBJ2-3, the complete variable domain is DSGVTQTPKHLITATGQRVTLRCSPRSGDLSVYWYQQSLDQGLQFLIQYYNGEERAKGNILERFSAQQFPDLHSELNLSSLELGDSALYFCASSQSTGSPDTQYFGPGTRLTVL.

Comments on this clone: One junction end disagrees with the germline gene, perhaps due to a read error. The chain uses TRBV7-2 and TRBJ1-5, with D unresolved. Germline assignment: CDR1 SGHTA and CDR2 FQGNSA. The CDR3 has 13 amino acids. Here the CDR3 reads CASSLEVNRPQHF. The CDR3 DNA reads TGTGCCAGCAGCTTAGAGGTGAATCGGCCCCAGCATTTT.

CDR3: CASTTYLYGYTF. In DNA, the CDR3 is TGTGCCAGCACTACCTACCTCTATGGCTACACCTTC. V gene TRBV6-6 combines with J gene TRBJ1-2; D not certain. Trimming pared 7 bases from V and 4 bases from J, leaving 10 bases between. Germline V gene sequence: CDR1 MNHNY, CDR2 SVGAGI (reference sequence). This CDR3 has 12 residues.

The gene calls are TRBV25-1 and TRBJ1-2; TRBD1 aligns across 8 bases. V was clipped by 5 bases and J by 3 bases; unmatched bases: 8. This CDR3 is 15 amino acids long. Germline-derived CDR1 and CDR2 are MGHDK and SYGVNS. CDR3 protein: CASSTTGTGYYGYTF. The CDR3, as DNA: TGTGCCAGCAGTACGACCGGGACAGGATACTATGGCTACACCTTC.

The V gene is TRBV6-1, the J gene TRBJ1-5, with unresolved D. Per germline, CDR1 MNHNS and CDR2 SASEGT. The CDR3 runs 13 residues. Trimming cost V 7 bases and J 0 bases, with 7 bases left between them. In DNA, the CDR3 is TGTGCCAGCACATGGATTAGCAATCAGCCCCAGCATTTT. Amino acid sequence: CASTWISNQPQHF.

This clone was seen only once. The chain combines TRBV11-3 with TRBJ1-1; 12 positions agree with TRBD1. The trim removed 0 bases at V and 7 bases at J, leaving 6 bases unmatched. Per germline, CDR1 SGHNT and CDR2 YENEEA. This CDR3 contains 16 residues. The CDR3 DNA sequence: TGTGCCAGCAGCTTAGACCGGGACAGGGGGCTATTTGAAGCTTTCTTT. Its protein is CASSLDRDRGLFEAFF.

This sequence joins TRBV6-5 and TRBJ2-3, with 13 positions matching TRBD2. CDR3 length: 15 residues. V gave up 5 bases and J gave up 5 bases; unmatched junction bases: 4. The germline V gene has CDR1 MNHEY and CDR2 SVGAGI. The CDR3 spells CASSRLAGGVDTQYF. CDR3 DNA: TGTGCCAGCAGTAGACTAGCGGGAGGTGTAGATACGCAGTATTTT.

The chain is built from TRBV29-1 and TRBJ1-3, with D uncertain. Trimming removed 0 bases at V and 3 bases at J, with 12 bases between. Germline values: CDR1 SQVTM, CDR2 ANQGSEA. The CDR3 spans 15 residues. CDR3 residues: CSVEDLDRGGNTIYF. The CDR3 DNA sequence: TGCAGCGTTGAAGATCTGGATCGGGGTGGAAACACCATATATTTT.

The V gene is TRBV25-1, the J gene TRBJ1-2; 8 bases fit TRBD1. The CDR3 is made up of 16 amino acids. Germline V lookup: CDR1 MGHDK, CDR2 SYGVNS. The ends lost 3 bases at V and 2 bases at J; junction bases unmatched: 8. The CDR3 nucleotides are TGTGCCAGCAGTGAGCAACAGGGGGTAAAGAACTATGGCTACACCTTC. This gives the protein CASSEQQGVKNYGYTF.

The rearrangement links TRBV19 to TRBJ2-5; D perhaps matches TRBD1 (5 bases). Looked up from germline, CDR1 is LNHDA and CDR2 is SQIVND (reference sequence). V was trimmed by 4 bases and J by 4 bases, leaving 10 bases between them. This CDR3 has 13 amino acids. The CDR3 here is CASSTGIGETQYF. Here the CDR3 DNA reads TGTGCCAGTAGTACAGGGATCGGAGAGACCCAGTACTTC.